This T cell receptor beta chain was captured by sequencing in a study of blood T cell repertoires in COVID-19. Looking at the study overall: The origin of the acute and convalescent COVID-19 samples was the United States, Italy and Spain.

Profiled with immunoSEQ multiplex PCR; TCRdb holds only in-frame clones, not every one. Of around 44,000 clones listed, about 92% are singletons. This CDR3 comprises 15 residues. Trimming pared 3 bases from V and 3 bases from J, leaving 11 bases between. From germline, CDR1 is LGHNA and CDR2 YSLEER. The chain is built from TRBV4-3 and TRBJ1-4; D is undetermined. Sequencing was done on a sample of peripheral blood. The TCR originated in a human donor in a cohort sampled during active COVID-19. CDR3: CASSQNRRANEKLFF. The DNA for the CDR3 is TGCGCCAGCAGCCAGAATCGTCGGGCTAATGAAAAACTGTTTTTT.